This T cell receptor beta chain was observed in a study of tumor-infiltrating lymphocytes in localized non-small cell lung cancer. Regarding the study as a whole: Technical variation could not be separated from intratumor heterogeneity here.

As concerns this clone: Its antigen remains unknown.

Repertoires were generated with immunoSEQ multiplex PCR, while TCRdb's copy carries only in-frame clones and drops some. This table holds over 10,000 clones, less than 85% found once. The origin of this receptor is a human donor with non-small cell lung cancer. The source material was lung tumor tissue.

The CDR3 DNA reads as TGTGCCAGCAGCCGACGGACAGAAGCTTTCTTT. Amino acid sequence: CASSRRTEAFF. The genes are TRBV7-2 and TRBJ1-1; a weak D match, TRBD1 (5 bases). Trimming cost V 5 bases and J 8 bases, with 9 bases left between them. This CDR3 spans 11 amino acids. The germline gives CDR1 SGHTA, CDR2 FQGNSA. The variable domain in full, with the rest retrieved from reference TRBV7-2 and TRBJ1-1, is GAGVSQSPSNKVTEKGKDVELRCDPISGHTALYWYRQSLGQGLEFLIYFQGNSAPDKSGLPSDRFSAERTGGSVSTLTIQRTQQEDSAVYLCASSRRTEAFFGQGTRLTVV.